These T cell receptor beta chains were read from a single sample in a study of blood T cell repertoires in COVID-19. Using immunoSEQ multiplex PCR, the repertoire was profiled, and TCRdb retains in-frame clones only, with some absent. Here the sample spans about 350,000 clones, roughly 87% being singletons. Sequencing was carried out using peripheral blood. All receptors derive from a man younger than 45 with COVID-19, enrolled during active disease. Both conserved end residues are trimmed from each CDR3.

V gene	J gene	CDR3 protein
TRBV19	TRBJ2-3	ASSPGLGSTDTQY
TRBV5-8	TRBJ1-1	ASSPGQGKNTEAF
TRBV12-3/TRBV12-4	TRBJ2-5	ASGTPGETQY
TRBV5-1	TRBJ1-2	ASSSQGAGGYGYT
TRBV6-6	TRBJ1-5	ASSPIRNQPQH
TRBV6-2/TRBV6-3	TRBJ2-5	ASSNSVLAQY
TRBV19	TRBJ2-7	ATRDRVYEQY
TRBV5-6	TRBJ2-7	ASSFRDFSYEQY
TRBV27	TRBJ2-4	ASSQFLRQSNIQY
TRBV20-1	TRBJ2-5	SAQKETQY
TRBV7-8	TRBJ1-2	ASSSSGTGSGGYT
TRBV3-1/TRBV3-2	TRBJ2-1	ASRRREVDEQF
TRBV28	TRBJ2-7	ASSSSSYEQY
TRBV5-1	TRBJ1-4	ASSLGVTANEKLF
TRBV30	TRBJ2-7	AWSARDRGLYEQY
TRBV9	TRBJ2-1	ASSVAGAGGEVNEQF
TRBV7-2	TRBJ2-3	ASSWTAGGPRDTQY
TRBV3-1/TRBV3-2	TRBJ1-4	ASSQHNEKLF
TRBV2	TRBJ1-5	ASVQGLNQPQH
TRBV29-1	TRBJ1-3	SVGGQDGNTIY
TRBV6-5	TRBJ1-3	ASGETGEGNTIY
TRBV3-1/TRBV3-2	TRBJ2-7	ASSQPGTSGAYEQY
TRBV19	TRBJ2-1	ASSMVGGGTYNEQF
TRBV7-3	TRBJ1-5	ASSPRGIERWANQPQH